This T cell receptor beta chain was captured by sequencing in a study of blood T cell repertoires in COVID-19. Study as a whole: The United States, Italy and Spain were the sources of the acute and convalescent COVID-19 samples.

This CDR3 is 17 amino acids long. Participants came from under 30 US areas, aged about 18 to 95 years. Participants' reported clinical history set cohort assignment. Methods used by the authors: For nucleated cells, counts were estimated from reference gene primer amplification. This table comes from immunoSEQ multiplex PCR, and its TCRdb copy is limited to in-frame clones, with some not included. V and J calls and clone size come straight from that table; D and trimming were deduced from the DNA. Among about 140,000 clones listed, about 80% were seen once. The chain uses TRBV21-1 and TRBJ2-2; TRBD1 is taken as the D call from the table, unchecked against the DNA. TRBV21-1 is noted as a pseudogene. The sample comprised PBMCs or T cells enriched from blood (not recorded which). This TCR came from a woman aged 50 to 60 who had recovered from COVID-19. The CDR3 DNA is TGTGCCAGCAGCAAGGGCCTACTAGGGGGTTACACCGGGGAGCTGTTTTTT. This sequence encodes CASSKGLLGGYTGELFF.